The present T cell receptor beta chain was sequenced within a study of blood T cell repertoires in COVID-19 (dated by TCRdb to 2018 to 2021). At the level of the whole study: Samples from collaborators originated in the United States, Italy and Spain and spanned both the acute and convalescent phases of COVID-19. The material from the prospective study consisted of cDNA or gDNA derived from T cells, B-cell-depleted T cells, or PBMCs. Deeply sampled blood TCRbeta repertoires from subjects exposed to, actively infected with, or recovered from COVID-19 were included in the dataset. The repertoires were made available in a free public database intended to serve as a resource for research on the immune response to SARS-CoV-2. The samples were drawn from the first 160 participants of the ongoing ImmuneRACE study and from 950 to 1,500 subjects provided by 6 global collaborators. Nearly every sample came with metadata listing a de-identified subject ID, COVID-19 status, age in years and sex. Where available, HLA class I and class II types were taken from metadata supplied by the sample provider and were not determined by assay-based typing. General conclusions and limits of the study: How much clinical and demographic metadata was included differed by source and by participant, and the metadata was provided uncurated.

Collaborating institutions collected whole blood in K2EDTA tubes following their own protocols. For TCRbeta analysis, collaborators shipped samples in one of three forms: frozen whole blood, isolated PBMCs, or DNA extracted from either of those sample types. Per the germline V gene, SGHTA is the CDR1 and FQGTGA is the CDR2. Measured from the cysteine to the phenylalanine, the CDR3 is 15 residues long. The only DNA kept is the CDR3, 45 bases in frame from the first base. V is trimmed back by 4 bases and J by 3 bases, and the junction contains 7 bases that no gene match accounts for. This clone was seen once. Its binding antigen is unknown. No quality values exist for individual bases; no much larger clone is one base distant. TCRbeta CDR3 regions were amplified from genomic DNA using the immunoSEQ Assay, a bias-controlled multiplex PCR. In the source study's methods: The number of nucleated cells in each sample was estimated from the amplification of reference gene primers within the assay. To quantify the absolute abundance of each unique TCRbeta CDR3 rearrangement, sequence reads were collapsed and filtered. For each sample, productive Simpson clonality was calculated as the square root of Simpson's diversity index over productive rearrangements. Not all clones reach the TCRdb copy of this immuneACCESS table, which keeps in-frame sequences only. Checked studies attribute under half of the gap to unresolved V genes and leave the rest unexplained. V, J and clone size are those of that table, while D and trimming were read from the DNA. The sample records tens of thousands of clones, 75% to 85% of which are singletons. The ten biggest clones cover 19% of the sample.

The specimen sequenced was peripheral blood. The rearrangement combines TRBV7-3 with TRBJ2-5, and TRBD2 aligns with 8 junction nucleotides. The TCR comes from a woman aged 80 or over with acute or convalescent COVID-19. The CDR3: CASSSPGGGEETQYF. The DNA is TGTGCCAGCAGCTCTCCCGGGGGGGGAGAAGAGACCCAGTACTTC.